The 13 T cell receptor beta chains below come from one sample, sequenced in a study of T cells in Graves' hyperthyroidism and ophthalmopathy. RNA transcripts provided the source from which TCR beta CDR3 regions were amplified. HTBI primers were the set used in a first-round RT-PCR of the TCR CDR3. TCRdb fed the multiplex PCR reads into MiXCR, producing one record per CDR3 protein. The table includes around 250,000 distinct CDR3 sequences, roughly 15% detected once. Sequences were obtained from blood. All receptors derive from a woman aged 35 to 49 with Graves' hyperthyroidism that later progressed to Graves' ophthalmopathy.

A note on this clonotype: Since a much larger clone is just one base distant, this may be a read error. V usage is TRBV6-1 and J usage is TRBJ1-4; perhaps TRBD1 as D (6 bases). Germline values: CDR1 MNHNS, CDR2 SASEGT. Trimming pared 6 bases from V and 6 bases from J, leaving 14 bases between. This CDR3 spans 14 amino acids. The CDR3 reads CASRVTGSHEKLFF. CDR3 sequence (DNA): TGTGCCAGCAGGGTTACAGGGTCCCATGAAAAACTGTTTTTT.

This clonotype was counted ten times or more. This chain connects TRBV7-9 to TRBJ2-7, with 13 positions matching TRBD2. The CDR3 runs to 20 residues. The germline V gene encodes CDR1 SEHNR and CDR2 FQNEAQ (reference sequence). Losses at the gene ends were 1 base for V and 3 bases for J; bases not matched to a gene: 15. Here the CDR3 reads CASSLGSPGQGTSGDYEQYF. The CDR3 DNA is TGTGCCAGCAGCTTAGGGAGCCCGGGACAGGGGACTAGCGGGGACTACGAGCAGTACTTC.

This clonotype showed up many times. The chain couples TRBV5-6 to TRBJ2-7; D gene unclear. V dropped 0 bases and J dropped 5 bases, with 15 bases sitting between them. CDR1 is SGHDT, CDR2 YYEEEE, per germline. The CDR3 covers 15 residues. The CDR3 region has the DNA TGTGCCAGCAGCTTGGTCGCACAGTACGAACACGAGCAGTACTTC. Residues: CASSLVAQYEHEQYF.

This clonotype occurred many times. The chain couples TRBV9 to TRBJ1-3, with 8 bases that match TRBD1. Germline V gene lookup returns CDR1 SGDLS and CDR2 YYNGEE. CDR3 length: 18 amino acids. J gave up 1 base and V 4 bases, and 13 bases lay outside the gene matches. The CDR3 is CASSPNSGTGPSGNTIYF. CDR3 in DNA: TGTGCCAGCAGCCCCAATTCCGGGACAGGCCCATCTGGAAACACCATATATTTT.

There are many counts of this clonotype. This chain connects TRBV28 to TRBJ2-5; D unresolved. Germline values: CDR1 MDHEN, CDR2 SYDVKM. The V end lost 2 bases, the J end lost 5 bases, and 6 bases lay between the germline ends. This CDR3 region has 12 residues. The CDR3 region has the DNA TGTGCCAGCAGTTTAGTAGTCGAGACCCAGTACTTC. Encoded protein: CASSLVVETQYF.

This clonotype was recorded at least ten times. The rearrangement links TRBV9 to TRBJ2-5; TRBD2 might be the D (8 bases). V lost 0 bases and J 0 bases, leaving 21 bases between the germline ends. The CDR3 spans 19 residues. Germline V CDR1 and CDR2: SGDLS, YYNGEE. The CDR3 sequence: CASSVATGETSGYQETQYF. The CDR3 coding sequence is TGTGCCAGCAGCGTAGCTACAGGGGAAACTAGCGGCTACCAAGAGACCCAGTACTTC.

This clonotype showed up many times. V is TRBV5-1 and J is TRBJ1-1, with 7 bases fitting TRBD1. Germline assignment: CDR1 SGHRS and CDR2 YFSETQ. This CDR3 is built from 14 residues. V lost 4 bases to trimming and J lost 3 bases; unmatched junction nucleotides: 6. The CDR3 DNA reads TGCGCCAGCAGCGGAACAGGGGTTGACACTGAAGCTTTCTTT. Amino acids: CASSGTGVDTEAFF.

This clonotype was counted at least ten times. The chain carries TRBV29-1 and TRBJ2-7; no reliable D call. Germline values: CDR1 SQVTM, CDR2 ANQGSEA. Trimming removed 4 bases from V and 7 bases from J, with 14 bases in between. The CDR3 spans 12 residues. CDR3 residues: CSVANNDAEQYF. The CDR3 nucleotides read TGCAGCGTTGCCAACAACGACGCAGAGCAGTACTTC.

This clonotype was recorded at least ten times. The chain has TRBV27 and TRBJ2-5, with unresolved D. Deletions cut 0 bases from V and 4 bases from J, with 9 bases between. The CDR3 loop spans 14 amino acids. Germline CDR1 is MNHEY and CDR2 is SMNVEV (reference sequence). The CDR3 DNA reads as TGTGCCAGCAGTTTATCGAGGTGGGGAGAGACCCAGTACTTC. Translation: CASSLSRWGETQYF.

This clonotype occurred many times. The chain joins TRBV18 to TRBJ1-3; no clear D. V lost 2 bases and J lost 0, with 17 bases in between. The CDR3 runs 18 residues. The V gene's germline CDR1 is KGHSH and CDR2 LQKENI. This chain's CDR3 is CASSPSIPKATSGNTIYF. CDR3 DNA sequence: TGTGCCAGCTCACCATCGATTCCTAAGGCAACCTCTGGAAACACCATATATTTT.

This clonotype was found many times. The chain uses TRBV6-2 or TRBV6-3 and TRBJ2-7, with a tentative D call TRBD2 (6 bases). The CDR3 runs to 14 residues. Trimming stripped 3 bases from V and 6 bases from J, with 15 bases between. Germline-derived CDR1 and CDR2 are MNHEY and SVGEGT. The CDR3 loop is CASSYITTSGEQYF. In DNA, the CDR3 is TGTGCCAGCAGTTATATAACGACTAGTGGCGAGCAGTACTTC.

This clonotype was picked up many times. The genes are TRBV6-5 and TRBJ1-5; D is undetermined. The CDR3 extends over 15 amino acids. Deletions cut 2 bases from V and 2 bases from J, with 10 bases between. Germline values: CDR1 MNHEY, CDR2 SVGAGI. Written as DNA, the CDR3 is TGTGCCAGCAGTTACGGGGAGAGGGGCAATCAGCCCCAGCATTTT. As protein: CASSYGERGNQPQHF.

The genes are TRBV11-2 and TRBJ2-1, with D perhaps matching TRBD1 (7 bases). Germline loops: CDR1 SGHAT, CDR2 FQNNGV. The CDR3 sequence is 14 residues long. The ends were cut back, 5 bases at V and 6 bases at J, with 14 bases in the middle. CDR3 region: CASSIGGTVNEQFF. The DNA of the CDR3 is TGTGCCAGCAGCATAGGCGGGACAGTCAATGAGCAGTTCTTC.